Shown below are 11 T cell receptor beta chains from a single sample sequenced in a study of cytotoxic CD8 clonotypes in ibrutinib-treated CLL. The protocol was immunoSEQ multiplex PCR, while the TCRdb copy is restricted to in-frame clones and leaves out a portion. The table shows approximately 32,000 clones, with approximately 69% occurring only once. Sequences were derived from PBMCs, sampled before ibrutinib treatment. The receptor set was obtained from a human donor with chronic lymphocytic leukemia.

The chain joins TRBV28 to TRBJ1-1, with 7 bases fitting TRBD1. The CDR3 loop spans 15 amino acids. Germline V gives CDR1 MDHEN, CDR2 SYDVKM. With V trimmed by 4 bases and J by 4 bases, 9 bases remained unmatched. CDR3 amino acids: CASSSLQGGSTEAFF. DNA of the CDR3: TGTGCCAGCAGTTCCCTCCAGGGGGGGAGCACTGAAGCTTTCTTT. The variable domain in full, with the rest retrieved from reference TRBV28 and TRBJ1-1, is DVKVTQSSRYLVKRTGEKVFLECVQDMDHENMFWYRQDPGLGLRLIYFSYDVKMKEKGDIPEGYSVSREKKERFSLILESASTNQTSMYLCASSSLQGGSTEAFFGQGTRLTVV.

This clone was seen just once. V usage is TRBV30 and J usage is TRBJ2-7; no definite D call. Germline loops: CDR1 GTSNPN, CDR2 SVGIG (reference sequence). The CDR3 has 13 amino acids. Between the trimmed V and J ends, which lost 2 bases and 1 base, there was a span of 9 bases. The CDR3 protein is CAWSLRLSYEQYF. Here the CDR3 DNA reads TGTGCCTGGAGTCTACGGCTATCCTACGAGCAGTACTTC. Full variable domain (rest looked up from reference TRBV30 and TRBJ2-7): SQTIHQWPATLVQPVGSPLSLECTVEGTSNPNLYWYRQAAGRGLQLLFYSVGIGQISSEVPQNLSASRPQDRQFILSSKKLLLSDSGFYLCAWSLRLSYEQYFGPGTRLTVT.

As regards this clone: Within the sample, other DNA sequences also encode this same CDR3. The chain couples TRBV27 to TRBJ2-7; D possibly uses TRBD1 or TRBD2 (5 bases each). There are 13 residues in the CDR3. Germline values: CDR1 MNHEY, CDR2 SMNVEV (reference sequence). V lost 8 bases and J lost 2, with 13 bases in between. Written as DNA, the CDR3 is TGTGCCAGCTCCCCGGGACGGACCTACGAGCAGTACTTC. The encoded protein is CASSPGRTYEQYF.

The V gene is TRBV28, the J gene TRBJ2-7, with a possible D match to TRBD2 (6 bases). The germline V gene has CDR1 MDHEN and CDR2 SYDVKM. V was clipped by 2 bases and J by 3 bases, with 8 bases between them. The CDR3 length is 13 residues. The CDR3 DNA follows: TGTGCCAGCAGTTTAGACGGGAGCTACGAGCAGTACTTC. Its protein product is CASSLDGSYEQYF.

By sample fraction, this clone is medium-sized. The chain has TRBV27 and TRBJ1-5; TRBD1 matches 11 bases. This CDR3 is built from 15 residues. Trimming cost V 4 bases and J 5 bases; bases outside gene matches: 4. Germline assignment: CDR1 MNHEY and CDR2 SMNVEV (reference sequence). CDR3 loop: CASSSGTGGYQPQHF. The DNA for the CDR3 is TGTGCCAGCAGTTCTGGGACAGGGGGTTATCAGCCCCAGCATTTT.

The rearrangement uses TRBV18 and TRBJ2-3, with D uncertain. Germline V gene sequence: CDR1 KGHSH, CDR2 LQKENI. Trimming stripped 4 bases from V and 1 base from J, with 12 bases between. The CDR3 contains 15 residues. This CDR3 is CASSRAQAGTDTQYF. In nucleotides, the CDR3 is TGTGCCAGCTCACGGGCGCAGGCTGGCACAGATACGCAGTATTTT.

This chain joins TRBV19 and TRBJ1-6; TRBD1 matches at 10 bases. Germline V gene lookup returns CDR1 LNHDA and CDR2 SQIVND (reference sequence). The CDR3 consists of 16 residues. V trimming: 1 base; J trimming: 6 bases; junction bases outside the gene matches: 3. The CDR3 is CASSIGTGGSNSPLHF. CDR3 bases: TGTGCCAGTAGTATAGGGACAGGGGGAAGTAATTCACCCCTCCACTTT.

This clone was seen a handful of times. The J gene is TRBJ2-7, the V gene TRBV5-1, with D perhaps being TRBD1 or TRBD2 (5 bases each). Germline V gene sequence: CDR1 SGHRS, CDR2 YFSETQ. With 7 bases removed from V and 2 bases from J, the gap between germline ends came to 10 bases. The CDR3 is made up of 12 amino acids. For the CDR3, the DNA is TGCGCCAGCCAGGGAGACGCCTACGAGCAGTACTTC. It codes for CASQGDAYEQYF.

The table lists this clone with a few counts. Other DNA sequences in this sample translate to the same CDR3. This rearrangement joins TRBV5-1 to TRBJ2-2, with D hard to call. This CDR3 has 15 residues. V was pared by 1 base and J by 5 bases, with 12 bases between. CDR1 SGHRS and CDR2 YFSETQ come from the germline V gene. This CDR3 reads CASSLSATGTGELFF. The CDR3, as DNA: TGCGCCAGCAGCTTGAGTGCTACCGGGACCGGGGAGCTGTTTTTT. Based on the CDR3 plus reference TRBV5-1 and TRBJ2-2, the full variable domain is KAGVTQTPRYLIKTRGQQVTLSCSPISGHRSVSWYQQTPGQGLQFLFEYFSETQRNKGNFPGRFSGRQFSNSRSEMNVSTLELGDSALYLCASSLSATGTGELFFGEGSRLTVL.

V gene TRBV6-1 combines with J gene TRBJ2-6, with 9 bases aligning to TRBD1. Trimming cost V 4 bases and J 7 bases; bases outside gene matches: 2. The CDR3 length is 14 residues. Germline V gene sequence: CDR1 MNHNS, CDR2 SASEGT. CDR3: CASSGTGEANVLTF. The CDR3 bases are TGTGCCAGCAGTGGGACAGGGGAAGCCAACGTCCTGACTTTC.

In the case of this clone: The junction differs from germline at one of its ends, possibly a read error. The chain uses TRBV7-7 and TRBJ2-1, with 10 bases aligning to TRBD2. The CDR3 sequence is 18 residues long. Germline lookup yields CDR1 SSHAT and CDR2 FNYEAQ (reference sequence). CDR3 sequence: CASSPRSASGSAYNEQFF. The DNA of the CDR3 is TGTGCTAGCAGCCCTAGGTCAGCTAGCGGGAGTGCGTACAATGAGCAGTTCTTC.